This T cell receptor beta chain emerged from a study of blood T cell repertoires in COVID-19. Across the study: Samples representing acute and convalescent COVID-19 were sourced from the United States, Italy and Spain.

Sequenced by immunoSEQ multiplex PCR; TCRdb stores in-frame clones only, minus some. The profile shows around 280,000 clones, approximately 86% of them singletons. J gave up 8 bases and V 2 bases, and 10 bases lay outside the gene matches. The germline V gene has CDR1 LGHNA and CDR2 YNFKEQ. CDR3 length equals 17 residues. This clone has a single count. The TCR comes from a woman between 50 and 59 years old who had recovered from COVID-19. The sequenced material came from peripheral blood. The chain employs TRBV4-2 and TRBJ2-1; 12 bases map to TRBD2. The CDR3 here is CASSQFVTSGGQYEQFF. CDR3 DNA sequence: TGTGCCAGCAGCCAATTTGTGACTAGCGGGGGTCAATATGAGCAGTTCTTC.